These 22 T cell receptor beta chains originate from one sample sequenced in a study of T cells after yellow fever vaccination. TCRdb reprocessed the 5' RACE reads with MiXCR, giving one entry per CDR3 protein. Of about 85,000 distinct CDR3 sequences in the sample, about 14% are singletons; the top ten hold around 24%. Here the sequenced sample was CD8+ T cells not binding an NS4B(214-222) dextramer, sorted from PBMCs, taken roughly 23 days after the first yellow fever vaccination. These TCRs come from a man younger than 35 who received the YFV17D yellow fever vaccine.

The sample holds a few counts of this clonotype. V is TRBV12-3 or TRBV12-4 and J is TRBJ1-1; D is unresolved. The CDR3 is made up of 16 amino acids. The V end lost 5 bases, the J end lost 2 bases, and 18 bases lay between the germline ends. CDR3 sequence: CASSPYQETENTEAFF. The CDR3 region has the DNA TGTGCCAGCAGTCCCTACCAGGAGACGGAAAACACTGAAGCTTTCTTT.

The table lists this clonotype with a few counts. The gene calls are TRBV7-9 and TRBJ2-2, with D possibly being TRBD2 (5 bases). The CDR3 spans 14 residues. Germline values: CDR1 SEHNR, CDR2 FQNEAQ (reference sequence). V was trimmed by 1 base and J by 6 bases, leaving 9 bases between them. The CDR3 DNA follows: TGTGCCAGCAGCTTAGTTCGGGGTGCCGGGGAGCTGTTTTTT. Its protein is CASSLVRGAGELFF.

This clonotype has ten or more counts. The chain carries TRBV12-3 or TRBV12-4 and TRBJ1-2, with D perhaps TRBD1 (5 bases). Trimming cost V 3 bases and J 6 bases, with 11 bases left between them. This CDR3 region has 13 residues. The CDR3 DNA reads as TGTGCCAGCAGTTTCGCCCTCAGGGATGGCTACACCTTC. It specifies CASSFALRDGYTF.

This clonotype was counted ten times or more. The chain combines TRBV11-1 with TRBJ2-5; TRBD2 matches at 7 bases. The V segment lost 3 bases and the J segment 2 bases; nucleotides outside the gene matches: 6. Germline lookup yields CDR1 SGHAT and CDR2 FQDESV (reference sequence). The CDR3 is 15 amino acids. In DNA, the CDR3 is TGTGCCAGCAGCTTGTGGGGGACTACTCAAGAGACCCAGTACTTC. Translated: CASSLWGTTQETQYF.

The chain links TRBV20-1 to TRBJ2-2, with 7 bases that match TRBD2. The CDR3 has 13 residues. From germline, CDR1 is DFQATT and CDR2 SNEGSKA (reference sequence). J was trimmed by 7 bases and V by 6 bases; bases with no gene match: 8. The CDR3 coding sequence is TGCAGTGCCCTGAGCGGGGCGAACGGGGAGCTGTTTTTT. It translates to CSALSGANGELFF.

J is TRBJ2-2 and V is TRBV6-1, with 7 bases matching TRBD1. Germline trimming cut 9 bases from V and 6 bases from J; bases unmatched to any gene: 7. CDR1 and CDR2 from the germline V gene are MNHNS and SASEGT. This CDR3 region has 13 residues. This CDR3 is CASTGVGPGELFF. The CDR3 DNA reads as TGTGCCAGTACAGGGGTCGGGCCCGGGGAGCTGTTTTTT.

Here the CDR3 reads CASSHPLTGSVSYNEQFF. The CDR3 nucleotides read TGCGCCAGCAGCCACCCCCTCACCGGGTCGGTCTCCTACAATGAGCAGTTCTTC. The gene calls are TRBV4-1 and TRBJ2-1; D unclear. Trimming stripped 3 bases from V and 0 bases from J, with 18 bases between. The V gene's germline CDR1 is MGHRA and CDR2 YSYEKL. The CDR3 sequence is 18 residues long.

The table lists this clonotype with a few counts. The V gene is TRBV4-3, the J gene TRBJ2-3; 12 bases are a match to TRBD2. In germline, CDR1 is LGHNA, CDR2 YSLEER. The CDR3 spans 16 residues. The J segment lost 1 base and the V segment lost 4 bases, leaving 3 bases of the junction unmatched. This chain's CDR3 is CASSPRLAGGTDTQYF. CDR3 DNA sequence: TGCGCCAGCAGCCCCCGACTAGCGGGGGGCACAGATACGCAGTATTTT.

This clonotype has just a few counts. The rearrangement joins TRBV12-3 or TRBV12-4 to TRBJ2-2; a possible D gene is TRBD1 (6 bases). Trimming cost V 6 bases and J 7 bases, with 12 bases left between them. This CDR3 is 13 amino acids long. The CDR3 spells CASSPGVGGELFF. CDR3 DNA sequence: TGTGCCAGCAGCCCAGGGGTTGGCGGGGAGCTGTTTTTT.

There are a few counts of this clonotype. V is TRBV4-3 and J is TRBJ2-7; 12 nucleotides agree with TRBD1. The junction had 18 bases not matched to a gene; V was cut back by 3 bases and J by 3 bases. The CDR3 totals 20 residues. Germline values: CDR1 LGHNA, CDR2 YSLEER. The CDR3 is CASSQAGTGGQTSINYEQYV. The CDR3 nucleotides are TGCGCCAGCAGCCAGGCCGGGACAGGGGGCCAGACATCCATAAACTACGAGCAGTACGTC.

For the CDR3, the DNA is TGCGCCAGCAGCTTGGGACGGTACAATGAGCAGTTCTTC. Translating gives CASSLGRYNEQFF. The chain employs TRBV4-3 and TRBJ2-1; D is perhaps TRBD1 or TRBD2 (5 bases each). The germline V and J ends were trimmed by 5 bases and 4 bases, with 9 bases remaining between them. Per germline, CDR1 LGHNA and CDR2 YSLEER. This CDR3 is 13 amino acids long.

This clonotype was seen at least ten times. The V and J genes are TRBV29-1 and TRBJ2-5; D perhaps matches TRBD1 (5 bases). V dropped 4 bases and J dropped 1 base, with 7 bases sitting between them. The CDR3 totals 12 residues. In germline, CDR1 is SQVTM, CDR2 ANQGSEA. The CDR3 bases are TGCAGCGTTGGCAGGGTCCAAGAGACCCAGTACTTC. Protein product: CSVGRVQETQYF.

The chain couples TRBV5-1 to TRBJ2-2, with D unresolved. This CDR3 is 16 amino acids long. Germline V gene lookup returns CDR1 SGHRS and CDR2 YFSETQ. V was shortened by 2 bases and J by 3 bases, with 14 bases between the two germline ends. The CDR3 sequence: CASSFMVRFDTGELFF. CDR3 DNA: TGCGCCAGCAGCTTTATGGTGAGGTTCGACACCGGGGAGCTGTTTTTT.

The chain recombines TRBV6-1 with TRBJ2-7; TRBD1 aligns across 8 bases. The CDR3 covers 15 residues. Germline V gene lookup returns CDR1 MNHNS and CDR2 SASEGT. V shed 6 bases, J shed 2 bases, and the junction held 9 bases outside the gene matches. DNA of the CDR3: TGTGCCAGCAGCCATCCTCGGACAGGGACCTACGAGCAGTACTTC. Translating gives CASSHPRTGTYEQYF.

The chain carries TRBV15 and TRBJ2-2; D not certain. The germline V gene has CDR1 LNHNV and CDR2 YYDKDF (reference sequence). The V and J ends lost 0 bases and 4 bases respectively, with 3 bases between them. The CDR3 has 13 amino acids. For the CDR3, the DNA is TGTGCCACCAGCAGAGATTTCACCGGGGAGCTGTTTTTT. Translated: CATSRDFTGELFF. The full variable domain, with the rest looked up from reference TRBV15 and TRBJ2-2, is DAMVIQNPRYQVTQFGKPVTLSCSQTLNHNVMYWYQQKSSQAPKLLFHYYDKDFNNEADTPDNFQSRRPNTSFCFLDIRSPGLGDTAMYLCATSRDFTGELFFGEGSRLTVL.

The chain combines TRBV15 with TRBJ1-3; D not certain. The CDR3 is 15 residues long. Germline V gives CDR1 LNHNV, CDR2 YYDKDF (reference sequence). Trimming shortened V by 5 bases and J by 0 bases, and 11 bases separated the two germline ends. The CDR3 region has the DNA TGTGCCACCAGCCCGCGGACGGTCTCTGGAAACACCATATATTTT. It yields the protein CATSPRTVSGNTIYF.

In its sample, this clonotype was seen a few times. The chain employs TRBV6-2 or TRBV6-3 and TRBJ2-7, with a tentative D call TRBD2 (5 bases). The V end was cut by 4 bases, the J end by 5 bases, with 15 bases between. This CDR3 is built from 14 residues. The germline CDR1 and CDR2 sequences are MNHEY and SVGEGT. CDR3 in DNA: TGTGCCAGCAGTTTGGCCCTATACGGGGACGAGCAGTACGTC. Protein sequence: CASSLALYGDEQYV.

There are a few counts of this clonotype. This chain joins TRBV18 and TRBJ1-1, with D unresolved. V was pared by 5 bases and J by 7 bases, with 11 bases between. The V gene's germline CDR1 is KGHSH and CDR2 LQKENI. CDR3 size: 12 residues. The CDR3 coding sequence is TGTGCCAGCTCATCGGACGGGGATGAAGCTTTCTTT. Its protein is CASSSDGDEAFF.

This chain uses TRBV4-1 with TRBJ2-1; D may be TRBD2 (5 bases). The ends were cut back, 1 base at V and 5 bases at J, with 9 bases in the middle. CDR1 and CDR2 from the germline V gene are MGHRA and YSYEKL. The CDR3 runs 14 residues. In DNA, the CDR3 is TGCGCCAGCAGCCAAGTCGGCGGGCACAATGAGCAGTTCTTC. It yields the protein CASSQVGGHNEQFF.

CDR3 bases: TGTGCCAGCAGCCATATGACAGGGTTCGACATCTCTGGGGCCAACGTCCTGACTTTC. This codes for CASSHMTGFDISGANVLTF. This chain joins TRBV3-1 and TRBJ2-6; 7 bases are shared with TRBD1. CDR3 size: 19 residues. V dropped 3 bases and J dropped 0; count of bases not matched to a gene: 11. Looked up from germline, CDR1 is LGHDT and CDR2 is YNNKEL (reference sequence).

This chain connects TRBV5-1 to TRBJ2-1; TRBD2 might be the D (5 bases). CDR3 size: 17 residues. Germline V CDR1 and CDR2: SGHRS, YFSETQ. V was clipped by 2 bases and J by 0 bases, with 15 bases between them. The DNA for the CDR3 is TGCGCCAGCAGCTTTACAGCGGAGATAAGCTCCTACAATGAGCAGTTCTTC. It codes for CASSFTAEISSYNEQFF.

This clonotype has just a few counts. The V call is TRBV13, the J call TRBJ2-7, with 8 bases matching TRBD1. This CDR3 spans 15 amino acids. V was pared by 8 bases and J by 0 bases, with 9 bases of the junction left unmatched. The germline CDR1 and CDR2 sequences are PRHDT and FYEKMQ (reference sequence). The CDR3 is CASGIVGTGSYEQYF. The CDR3 DNA sequence: TGTGCCAGCGGTATAGTGGGGACAGGCTCCTACGAGCAGTACTTC.